This TCR beta chain was sequenced during a study of CD8 T cells in ankylosing spondylitis. Preparation of TCR beta libraries was done by quantitative 5'-RACE with molecular barcodes. MiXCR was run by TCRdb on the 5' RACE reads, yielding one entry per CDR3 protein. The sample lists a few hundred thousand distinct CDR3 sequences, around 19% seen once, with 7.5% to 9.5% in the top ten. Study-wide results and limits: Disease-associated clones were reportedly significantly overrepresented in matched ankylosing spondylitis synovial fluid. Ankylosing spondylitis blood appeared to be characterized by a TCR beta motif of 8 or 9 highly homologous variants.

CDR3 length: 14 amino acids. Losses at the gene ends were 1 base for V and 5 bases for J; bases not matched to a gene: 2. The table lists this clonotype with a few counts. Its target is unknown. The material sequenced was blood, either unsorted or a sorted T cell fraction (not recorded which). The chain recombines TRBV12-3 or TRBV12-4 with TRBJ1-1; 9 bases are shared with TRBD1. The clonotype was recovered from a male donor with ankylosing spondylitis or in good health (not recorded which). CDR3 in amino acids: CASSLGGTGTEAFF. Written as DNA, the CDR3 is TGTGCCAGCAGTTTAGGGGGGACAGGGACTGAAGCTTTCTTT.